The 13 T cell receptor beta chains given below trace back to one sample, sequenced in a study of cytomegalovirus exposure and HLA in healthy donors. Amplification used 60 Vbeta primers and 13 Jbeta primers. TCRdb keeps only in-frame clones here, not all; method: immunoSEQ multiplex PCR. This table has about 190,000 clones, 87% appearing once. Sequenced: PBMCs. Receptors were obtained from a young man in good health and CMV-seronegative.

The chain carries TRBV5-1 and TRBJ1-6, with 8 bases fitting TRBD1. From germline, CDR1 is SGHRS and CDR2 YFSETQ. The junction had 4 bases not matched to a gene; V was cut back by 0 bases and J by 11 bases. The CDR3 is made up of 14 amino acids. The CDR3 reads CASSLETGGTPLHF. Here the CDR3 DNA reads TGCGCCAGCAGCTTGGAAACAGGGGGGACACCCCTCCACTTT.

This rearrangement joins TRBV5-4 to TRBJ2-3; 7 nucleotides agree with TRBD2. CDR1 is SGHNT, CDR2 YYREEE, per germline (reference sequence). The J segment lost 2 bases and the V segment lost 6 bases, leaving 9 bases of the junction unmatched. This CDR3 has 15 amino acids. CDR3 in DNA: TGTGCCAGCACCTTATCTAGCGGATACACAGATACGCAGTATTTT. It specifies CASTLSSGYTDTQYF.

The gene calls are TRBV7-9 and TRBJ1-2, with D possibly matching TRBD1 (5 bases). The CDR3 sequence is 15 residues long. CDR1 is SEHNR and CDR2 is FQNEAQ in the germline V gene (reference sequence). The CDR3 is CSGGTHHPGDYGYTF. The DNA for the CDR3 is TGTTCCGGGGGGACGCATCATCCCGGCGACTATGGCTACACCTTC.

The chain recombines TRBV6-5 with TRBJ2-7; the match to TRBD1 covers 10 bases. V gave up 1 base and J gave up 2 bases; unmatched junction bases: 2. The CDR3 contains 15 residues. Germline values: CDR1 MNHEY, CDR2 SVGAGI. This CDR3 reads CASSYYGTGAYEQYF. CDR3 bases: TGTGCCAGCAGTTACTATGGGACAGGGGCCTACGAGCAGTACTTC.

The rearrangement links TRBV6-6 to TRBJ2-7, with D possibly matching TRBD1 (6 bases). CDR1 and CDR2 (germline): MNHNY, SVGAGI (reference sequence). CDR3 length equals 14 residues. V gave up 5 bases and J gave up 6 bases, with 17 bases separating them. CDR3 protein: CASSETGGLLEQYF. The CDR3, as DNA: TGTGCCAGCAGTGAGACAGGAGGTCTTCTCGAGCAGTACTTC.

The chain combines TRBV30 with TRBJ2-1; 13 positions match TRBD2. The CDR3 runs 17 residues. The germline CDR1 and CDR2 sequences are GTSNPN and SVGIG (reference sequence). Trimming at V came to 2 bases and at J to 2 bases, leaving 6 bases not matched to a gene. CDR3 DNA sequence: TGTGCCTGGAGTACCGGACTAGCGGGAGTCGCCTACAATGAGCAGTTCTTC. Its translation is CAWSTGLAGVAYNEQFF. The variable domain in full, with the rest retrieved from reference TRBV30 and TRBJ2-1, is SQTIHQWPATLVQPVGSPLSLECTVEGTSNPNLYWYRQAAGRGLQLLFYSVGIGQISSEVPQNLSASRPQDRQFILSSKKLLLSDSGFYLCAWSTGLAGVAYNEQFFGPGTRLTVL.

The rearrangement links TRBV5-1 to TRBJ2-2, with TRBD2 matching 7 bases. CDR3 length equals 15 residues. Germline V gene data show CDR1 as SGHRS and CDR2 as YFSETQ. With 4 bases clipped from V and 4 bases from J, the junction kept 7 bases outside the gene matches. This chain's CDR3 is CASSISGRGTGELFF. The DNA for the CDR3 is TGCGCCAGCAGCATCTCGGGGAGGGGCACCGGGGAGCTGTTTTTT.

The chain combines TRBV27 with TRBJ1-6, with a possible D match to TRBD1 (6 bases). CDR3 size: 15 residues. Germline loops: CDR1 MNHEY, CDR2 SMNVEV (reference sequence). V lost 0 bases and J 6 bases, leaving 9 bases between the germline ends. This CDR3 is CASSLSGHLNSPLHF. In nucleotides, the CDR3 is TGTGCCAGCAGTTTATCGGGACACCTTAATTCACCCCTCCACTTT.

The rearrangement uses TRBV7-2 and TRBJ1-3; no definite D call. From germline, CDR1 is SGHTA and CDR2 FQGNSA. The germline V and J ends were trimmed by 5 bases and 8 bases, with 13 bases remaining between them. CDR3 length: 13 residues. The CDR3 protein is CASSLNSADTIYF. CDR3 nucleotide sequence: TGTGCCAGCAGCCTGAATTCGGCGGACACCATATATTTT.

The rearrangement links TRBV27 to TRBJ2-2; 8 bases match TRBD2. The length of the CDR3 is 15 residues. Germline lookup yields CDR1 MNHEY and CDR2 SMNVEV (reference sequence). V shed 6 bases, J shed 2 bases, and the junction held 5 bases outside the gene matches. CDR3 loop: CASRPSGSNTGELFF. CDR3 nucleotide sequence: TGTGCCAGCAGACCCAGCGGGAGTAACACCGGGGAGCTGTTTTTT.

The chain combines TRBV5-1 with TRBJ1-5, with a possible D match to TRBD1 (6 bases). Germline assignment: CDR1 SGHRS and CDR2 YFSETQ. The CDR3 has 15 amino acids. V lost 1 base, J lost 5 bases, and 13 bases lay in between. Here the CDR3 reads CASSLRGARDQPQHF. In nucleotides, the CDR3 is TGCGCCAGCAGCTTGCGGGGGGCGCGTGATCAGCCCCAGCATTTT.

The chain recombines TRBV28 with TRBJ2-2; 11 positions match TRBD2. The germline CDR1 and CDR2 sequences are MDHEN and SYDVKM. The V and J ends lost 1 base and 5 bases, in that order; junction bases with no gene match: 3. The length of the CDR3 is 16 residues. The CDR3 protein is CASSLSLAGGTGELFF. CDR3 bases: TGTGCCAGCAGTTTATCGCTAGCGGGGGGAACCGGGGAGCTGTTTTTT.

Here the CDR3 reads CASSYFGGLGTGELFF. DNA of the CDR3: TGTGCCAGCAGTTACTTCGGGGGGCTAGGCACCGGGGAGCTGTTTTTT. The chain is built from TRBV6-6 and TRBJ2-2; weak D call: TRBD2 (7 bases). This CDR3 region has 16 residues. V was trimmed by 1 base and J by 4 bases, leaving 13 bases between them. CDR1 and CDR2 (germline): MNHNY, SVGAGI (reference sequence).